The sample holds many counts of the clone carrying this TCR beta chain. The authors enrolled newly diagnosed hyperthyroidism patients aged 18 to 65 with under 2 months' duration. Diagnosis relied on clinical symptoms, serum thyroxine, TRAb, thyroid ultrasound and orbital computed tomography. This sample stems from a study of Graves' ophthalmopathy and Graves' hyperthyroidism. RNA transcripts were the template, and TCR beta CDR3 regions were amplified from them. HTBI primers were employed in first-round RT-PCR, then a second-round multiplex PCR followed. TCRdb fed the multiplex PCR reads into MiXCR, producing one record per CDR3 protein. The table has some 370,000 distinct CDR3 sequences, 15% to 20% seen once. Germline loops: CDR1 LNHDA, CDR2 SQIVND (reference sequence). V lost 2 bases and J 7 bases, leaving 21 bases between the germline ends. The CDR3 totals 17 residues.

J is TRBJ2-4 and V is TRBV19, with D tentatively TRBD1 (6 bases). The sequenced sample consisted of peripheral blood. The clonotype was recovered from an adult woman with stable Graves' hyperthyroidism. In DNA, the CDR3 is TGTGCCAGTAGTATAACGCGGTGGCAGGGGAGCAGCAACATTCAGTACTTC. It is translated as CASSITRWQGSSNIQYF.